The clone carrying this T cell receptor beta chain was seen ten or more times. TCRdb re-called clones from the PCR reads using MiXCR. The table shows 60,000 or so clones, with roughly 30% occurring only once. The entry originates in a study of metastatic and nonmetastatic thyroid tumors. With V trimmed by 4 bases and J by 8 bases, 11 bases remained unmatched. This CDR3 contains 15 residues. Per the germline V gene, CDR1 is KGHSY and CDR2 is FQNENV. Each patient went into thyroid surgery without having received any treatment. This sequence joins TRBV16 and TRBJ1-2; 9 nucleotides align to TRBD1. This clonotype was sampled from a female donor with papillary thyroid cancer or a benign thyroid nodule (not recorded which). Some clones in this sample may be carry-over from other donors' samples. Sequencing used blood. The DNA for the CDR3 is TGTGCCAGCAGCCTTACAGGGGGCCGATCGGAGGGCTACACCTTC. Its translation: CASSLTGGRSEGYTF.